This TCR beta chain is from a study of graft-versus-host responses after intestinal transplantation. Concerning this clone: The antigen remains unidentified.

Clones were sequenced by immunoSEQ multiplex PCR, and TCRdb holds only the in-frame ones, with some missing. The table records 70,000 or so clones, over 75% of them present only once. The length of the CDR3 is 15 residues. V was clipped by 5 bases and J by 1 base; unmatched bases: 7. Germline assignment: CDR1 LNHDA and CDR2 SQIVND (reference sequence). The clonotype comes from a human donor who was the organ donor for an intestinal transplant. The chain recombines TRBV19 with TRBJ2-5; TRBD2 agrees at 7 bases. Sample: unstimulated CD4+ T cells sorted from spleen or lymph node cells, taken before transplant. The CDR3 reads CASSPREGRQETQYF. The CDR3 DNA sequence: TGTGCCAGTAGTCCCAGGGAGGGGCGCCAAGAGACCCAGTACTTC.